This T cell receptor (beta chain) was recorded in a study of human T cells and chemical hapten exposure. This clonotype has just a few counts. The CDR3 extends over 15 amino acids. The V gene lost 3 bases and the J gene lost 7 bases, with 13 bases spanning the gap. Germline V lookup: CDR1 KGHSH, CDR2 LQKENI. As to time point: pre-sensitization, week 0. Treatment specified: therapeutic diphenylcyclopropenone sensitization with weekly scalp DPC. Prior to each patch test being applied, blood was drawn. The library attached unique molecular identifiers to individual cDNA molecules. TCRdb processed the RACE reads anew with MiXCR; each CDR3 protein has one entry. Among roughly 80,000 distinct CDR3 sequences listed, 13% to 15% were seen once.

The genes are TRBV18 and TRBJ1-6, with D maybe TRBD1 (6 bases). This receptor was identified in a woman aged 50 to 60 with alopecia areata. Some clones in this sample may be carry-over from other donors' samples. The material sequenced was whole blood, taken in connection with sensitization to the hapten diphenylcyclopropenone (DPC). The CDR3 loop reads CASSPSQGGNSPLHF. CDR3 coding DNA: TGTGCCAGCTCACCGTCACAGGGAGGAAATTCACCCCTCCACTTT.